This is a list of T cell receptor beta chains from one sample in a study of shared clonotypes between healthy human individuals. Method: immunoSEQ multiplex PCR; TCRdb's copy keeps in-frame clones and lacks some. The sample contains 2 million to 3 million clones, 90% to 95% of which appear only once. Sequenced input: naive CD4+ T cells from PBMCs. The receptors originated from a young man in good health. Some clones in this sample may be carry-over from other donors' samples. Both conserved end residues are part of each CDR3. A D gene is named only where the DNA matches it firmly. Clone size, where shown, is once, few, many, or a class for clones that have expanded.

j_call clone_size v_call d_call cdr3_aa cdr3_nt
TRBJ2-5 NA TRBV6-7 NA CASPQGVGSQETQYF TGTGCCAGCCCCCAAGGAGTGGGAAGTCAAGAGACCCAGTACTTC
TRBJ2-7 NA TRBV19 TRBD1 CASSIVGGTGGYEQYF TGTGCCAGTAGTATAGTAGGAGGGACAGGGGGATACGAGCAGTACTTC
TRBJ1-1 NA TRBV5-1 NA CASSFGVQGNTEAFF TGCGCCAGCAGCTTTGGAGTACAGGGCAACACTGAAGCTTTCTTT
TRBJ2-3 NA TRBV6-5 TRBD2 CASSSPRGSGRDTQYF TGTGCCAGCAGTTCCCCTCGGGGTAGCGGGAGGGATACGCAGTATTTT
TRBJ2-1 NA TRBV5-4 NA CASSLESGHIRDNEQFF TGTGCCAGCAGCTTGGAATCCGGACACATCCGAGACAATGAGCAGTTCTTC
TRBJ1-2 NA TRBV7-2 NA CASSLEAREWGTYTF TGTGCCAGCAGCTTAGAGGCCAGGGAATGGGGTACCTACACCTTC
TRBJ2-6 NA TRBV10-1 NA CASSDPVLGAHTGANVLTF TGCGCCAGCAGTGATCCTGTTTTAGGGGCGCATACTGGGGCCAACGTCCTGACTTTC
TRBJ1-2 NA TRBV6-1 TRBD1 CASSDPGQHYGYTF TGTGCCAGCAGTGACCCGGGACAGCACTATGGCTACACCTTC
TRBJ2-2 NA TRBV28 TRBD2 CASSLLAGVNTGELFF TGTGCCAGCAGTTTACTAGCGGGGGTGAACACCGGGGAGCTGTTTTTT
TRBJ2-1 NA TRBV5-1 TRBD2 CASSLIAGGPNEQFF TGCGCCAGCAGCTTAATCGCGGGAGGGCCCAATGAGCAGTTCTTC
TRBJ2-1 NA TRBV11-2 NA CASSFGSGRITTYNEQFF TGTGCCAGCAGCTTCGGTTCCGGGAGAATCACCACCTACAATGAGCAGTTCTTC
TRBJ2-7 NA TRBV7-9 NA CASSLGGQNYEQYF TGTGCCAGCAGCTTAGGCGGACAGAACTACGAGCAGTACTTC
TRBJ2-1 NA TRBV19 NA CASALGAVNYNEQFF TGTGCCAGTGCCCTGGGAGCGGTTAACTACAATGAGCAGTTCTTC
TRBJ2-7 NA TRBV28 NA CASSLGLATPGPYEQYF TGTGCCAGCAGTTTAGGATTAGCGACACCGGGTCCGTACGAGCAGTACTTC
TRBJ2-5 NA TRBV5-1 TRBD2 CASSLVNLAEETQYF TGCGCCAGCAGCTTGGTTAACCTAGCGGAAGAGACCCAGTACTTC
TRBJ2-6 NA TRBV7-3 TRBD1 CASSLIGQGVSGANVLTF TGTGCCAGCAGCTTAATAGGGCAGGGGGTCTCTGGGGCCAACGTCCTGACTTTC
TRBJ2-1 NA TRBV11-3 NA CASSHDNEQFF TGTGCCAGCAGCCACGACAATGAGCAGTTCTTC
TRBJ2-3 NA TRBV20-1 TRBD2 CSATLAGVQYF TGCAGTGCTACACTAGCGGGAGTTCAGTATTTT
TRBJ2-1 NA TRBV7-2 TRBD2 CASSLGLAGFNEQFF TGTGCCAGCAGCTTAGGACTAGCGGGGTTCAATGAGCAGTTCTTC
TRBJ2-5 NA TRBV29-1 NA CSVDAFQETQYF TGCAGCGTTGATGCCTTCCAAGAGACCCAGTACTTC
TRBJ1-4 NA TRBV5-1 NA CASSLWRQDGEKLFF TGCGCCAGCAGCTTGTGGCGGCAGGATGGAGAAAAACTGTTTTTT
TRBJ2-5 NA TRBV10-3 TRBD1 CASSLQGRETQYF TGTGCCAGTTCCCTACAGGGGCGAGAGACCCAGTACTTC
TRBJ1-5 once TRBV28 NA CASSLRGNSNQPQHF TGTGCCAGCAGTTTAAGGGGAAATAGCAATCAGCCCCAGCATTTT
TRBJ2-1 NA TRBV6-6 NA CATGATYNEQFF TGTGCCACCGGGGCTACCTACAATGAGCAGTTCTTC
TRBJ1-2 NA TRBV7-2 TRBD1 CASSRAQGEDYGYTF TGTGCCAGCAGCCGCGCACAGGGGGAGGACTATGGCTACACCTTC
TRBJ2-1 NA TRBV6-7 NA CASSSTGLFLGEQFF TGTGCCAGCAGTTCCACCGGACTATTTTTGGGTGAGCAGTTCTTC
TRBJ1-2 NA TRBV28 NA CASSSPTVPNYGYTF TGTGCCAGCAGTTCCCCGACAGTTCCTAACTATGGCTACACCTTC